This T cell receptor beta chain came from a study of blood T cell repertoires in COVID-19. Study as a whole: COVID-19 samples, acute and convalescent, were from the United States, Italy and Spain. T cells, B-cell-depleted T cells, or PBMCs supplied cDNA or gDNA.

The CDR3 covers 17 residues. Germline V gene lookup returns CDR1 MGHRA and CDR2 YSYEKL. Trimming took 0 bases from V and 2 from J, leaving 16 bases between them. Sequencing used immunoSEQ multiplex PCR; TCRdb keeps in-frame clones, though not all of them. The sample lists under 200,000 clones, 70% to 90% occurring once. Sequencing was done on a sample of peripheral blood. This TCR was sampled from a man between 60 and 75 years old with active or convalescent COVID-19. The rearrangement links TRBV4-1 to TRBJ2-5; D is perhaps TRBD1 (6 bases). CDR3 loop: CASSQEVFQGWQETQYF. DNA for the CDR3: TGCGCCAGCAGCCAAGAGGTTTTTCAGGGGTGGCAAGAGACCCAGTACTTC.